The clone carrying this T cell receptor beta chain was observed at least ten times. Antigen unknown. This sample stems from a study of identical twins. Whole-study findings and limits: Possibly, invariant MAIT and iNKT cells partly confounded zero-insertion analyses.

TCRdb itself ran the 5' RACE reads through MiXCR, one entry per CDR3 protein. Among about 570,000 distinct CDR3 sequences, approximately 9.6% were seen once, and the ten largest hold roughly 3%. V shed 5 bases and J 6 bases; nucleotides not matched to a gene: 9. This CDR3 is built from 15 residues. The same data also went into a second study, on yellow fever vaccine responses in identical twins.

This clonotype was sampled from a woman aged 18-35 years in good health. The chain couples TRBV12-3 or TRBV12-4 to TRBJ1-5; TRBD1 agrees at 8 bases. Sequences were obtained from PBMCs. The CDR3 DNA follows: TGTGCCAGCAGTCTCAGGACAGGGAGGATTCAGCCCCAGCATTTT. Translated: CASSLRTGRIQPQHF.